The text below deals with one TCR beta chain. TCRdb re-analysed the RT-PCR reads in MiXCR, keeping a single row per CDR3 protein. The sample lists more than 550,000 distinct CDR3 sequences, 11% to 15% seen once, with 3.6% in the top ten. The CDR3 has 16 residues. Per the germline V gene, CDR1 is LNHDA and CDR2 is SQIVND (reference sequence). Trimming removed 6 bases at V and 4 bases at J, with 21 bases between. The sequenced material came from memory CD4+ T cells from blood. J is TRBJ1-2 and V is TRBV19, with D tentatively TRBD1 (5 bases). This TCR came from a female donor in good health, serving as a healthy control. The CDR3 nucleotides are TGTGCCAGTAGCCCCGGGGGAGAGACAGTCATCTATGGCTACACCTTC. It specifies CASSPGGETVIYGYTF.